The present entry profiles one TCR beta chain with its context. From approximately 430 ng of RNA, a library with molecular barcoded alpha/delta and beta/gamma adaptors was made. TCRdb ran MiXCR on the reads and lists one entry per CDR3 protein. The data contain 45,000 to 55,000 distinct CDR3 sequences, about 19% of them singletons. This specimen belongs to a study of read filtering for tumor transcriptome and immune sequencing. Study as a whole: By R-ISS, stages I, II and III held about 8, 15 and 7 patients. Whole-transcriptome libraries were prepared after DNase treatment. RNA-seq yielded only about 85 to 1273 TCR reads, IR-seq about 4.05 to 11 million.

In germline, CDR1 is MNHNY, CDR2 SVGAGI (reference sequence). V trimming: 2 bases; J trimming: 6 bases; junction bases outside the gene matches: 5. CDR3 length: 14 amino acids. Sequenced material: a population of CD138-negative cells sorted from bone marrow. This chain links TRBV6-6 with TRBJ2-3, with 7 positions matching TRBD2. The source of this sequence is a donor at least 40 years old with multiple myeloma. CDR3 DNA: TGTGCCAGCAGTTACGCCCGGGACTATGATACGCAGTATTTT. Its protein is CASSYARDYDTQYF.